One sample yielded the 11 T cell receptor beta chains listed below, sequenced in a study of blood T cells in healthy people across ages. A second PCR, run for about 7 to 11 cycles, used a sample-barcoded 5' primer plus a J-beta primer mix. Via MiXCR, TCRdb re-called the 5' RACE reads, giving one row per CDR3 protein. The sample has roughly 1,800,000 distinct CDR3 sequences; about 49% are singletons. Material: blood. The origin of the receptors is a woman aged 40 to 55 in good health.

This clonotype appeared a few times. The chain joins TRBV12-3 or TRBV12-4 to TRBJ1-6; D gene uncertain. The ends were cut back, 3 bases at V and 6 bases at J, with 9 bases in the middle. CDR3 length: 14 amino acids. The CDR3 spells CASSFRRFNSPLHF. CDR3 coding DNA: TGTGCCAGCAGTTTTAGACGGTTTAATTCACCCCTCCACTTT.

This clonotype was seen a few times. The J gene is TRBJ2-5, the V gene TRBV15; D is unclear. The CDR3 has 14 residues. V was cut by 3 bases and J by 2 bases, with 10 bases left in between. Germline CDR1 and CDR2: LNHNV and YYDKDF (reference sequence). Here the CDR3 reads CATSSSVRQETQYF. DNA for the CDR3: TGTGCCACCAGCAGTTCGGTACGGCAAGAGACCCAGTACTTC.

This clonotype was found a few times. The chain couples TRBV28 to TRBJ2-5; 8 bases agree with TRBD1. With 9 bases clipped from V and 4 bases from J, the junction kept 7 bases outside the gene matches. CDR3 length: 13 amino acids. Per germline, CDR1 MDHEN and CDR2 SYDVKM. CDR3 DNA: TGTGCCAGTCATCAGGGGGCTGTAGAGACCCAGTACTTC. As protein: CASHQGAVETQYF.

This clonotype was detected once. This chain joins TRBV7-2 and TRBJ2-3; 11 nucleotides match TRBD2. Germline lookup yields CDR1 SGHTA and CDR2 FQGNSA. After removal of 1 base from V and 6 bases from J, the junction contained 9 bases not matched to a gene. This CDR3 has 17 amino acids. The CDR3 bases are TGTGCCAGCAGCTTAGGGCTTAGCGGGGGGGCCGTCGATACGCAGTATTTT. This translates into CASSLGLSGGAVDTQYF.

V and J are TRBV20-1 and TRBJ2-3; 10 bases agree with TRBD2. The CDR3 loop spans 15 amino acids. J was trimmed by 2 bases and V by 1 base; bases with no gene match: 3. CDR1 and CDR2 from the germline V gene are DFQATT and SNEGSKA (reference sequence). Here the CDR3 DNA reads TGCAGTGCTAGAGTACTAGCGGGACCCACAGATACGCAGTATTTT. This codes for CSARVLAGPTDTQYF.

CDR3 in DNA: TGCAGCGTTTTTCCGGGGGAACCTTATGGCTACACCTTC. Translation gives CSVFPGEPYGYTF. The gene calls are TRBV29-1 and TRBJ1-2; tentatively, D is TRBD1 (5 bases). V shed 5 bases and J shed 5 bases, with 15 bases lying between them. The CDR3 sequence is 13 residues long. The V gene's germline CDR1 is SQVTM and CDR2 ANQGSEA.

A remark on this clonotype: Compared with germline, one end of the junction differs, possibly owing to a read error. In nucleotides, the CDR3 is TGTGCCAGCAGTGACTCGCAAACGGAGACCCAGTACTTC. This encodes CASSDSQTETQYF. The V and J genes are TRBV6-2 or TRBV6-3 and TRBJ2-5, with D hard to call. Germline lookup yields CDR1 MNHEY and CDR2 SVGEGT. The CDR3 is made up of 13 amino acids.

This clonotype was seen a handful of times. CDR3 in amino acids: CAISEEVAWEQYF. In DNA form, the CDR3 reads TGTGCCATCAGTGAGGAAGTAGCATGGGAGCAGTACTTC. This chain uses TRBV10-3 with TRBJ2-7; no clear D. Germline V lookup: CDR1 ENHRY, CDR2 SYGVKD. V lost 2 bases, J lost 7 bases, and 12 bases lay in between. There are 13 residues in the CDR3.

The CDR3 nucleotides read TGTGCCAGCAGTGAACGGCGGAGCAATCAGCCCCAGCATTTT. This gives the protein CASSERRSNQPQHF. The gene calls are TRBV6-1 and TRBJ1-5; D ambiguous. The CDR3 runs to 14 residues. Germline lookup yields CDR1 MNHNS and CDR2 SASEGT. The V gene lost 2 bases and the J gene lost 1 base, with 6 bases spanning the gap.

The gene calls are TRBV29-1 and TRBJ2-7; no reliable D call. The germline V gene encodes CDR1 SQVTM and CDR2 ANQGSEA. CDR3 length equals 12 residues. Trimming took off 1 base at V and 5 bases at J, with 9 bases between the two ends. The CDR3 sequence: CSVEGILHEQYF. CDR3 nucleotide sequence: TGCAGCGTTGAAGGTATCCTTCACGAGCAGTACTTC.

This clonotype was detected a few times. This chain joins TRBV18 and TRBJ2-3; TRBD1 aligns across 8 bases. V lost 9 bases and J lost 6; bases outside the gene matches: 14. This CDR3 has 15 residues. CDR1 is KGHSH and CDR2 is LQKENI in the germline V gene. Written as DNA, the CDR3 is TGTGCCAGTACTATATCGACAGGGGCCTCGGATACGCAGTATTTT. It specifies CASTISTGASDTQYF. The whole variable domain, filled in from reference TRBV18 and TRBJ2-3, reads NAGVMQNPRHLVRRRGQEARLRCSPMKGHSHVYWYRQLPEEGLKFMVYLQKENIIDESGMPKERFSAEFPKEGPSILRIQQVVRGDSAAYFCASTISTGASDTQYFGPGTRLTVL.